What follows is one T cell receptor (beta chain) and its context. What antigen it recognizes has not been identified. No base-level quality is on record; no much larger clone is a single base apart. Including cysteine and phenylalanine, the CDR3 has 13 amino acids. Of all the DNA, just the CDR3 is kept, 39 bases in frame from base 1. For CDR1 and CDR2, the germline V gene (reference sequence) lists GTSNPN and SVGIG. V lost 4 bases and J lost 1 base; the stretch between them is 10 bases long. This specimen comes from a study of cytomegalovirus exposure and HLA in healthy donors (dated by TCRdb to 2016 to 2017). Regarding the complete study: In an earlier analysis of 550 to 750 of the donors, 276 Gb of sequence data and 90 million to 120 million unique TCR beta sequences from about 190 million T cells were reported. Approximately 310 gigabases of sequencing data and tens of millions of unique TCR sequences made up an early release that covered about 640 HLA-typed donors. Of the 300 to 500 genotyped donors, less than 85% were placed in the genetic ancestry cluster associated with self-reported Caucasian donors. The aim of the study was to test whether cataloging public T cell receptors could identify signatures of past pathogen exposure. Using immunosequencing, the study profiled T cell repertoires from 550 to 750 subjects and related those repertoires to cytomegalovirus serostatus. Along with the approximately 650-subject first cohort, a separate validation cohort of over a hundred different subjects was used. To predict cytomegalovirus infection status, the study combined high-throughput TCR immunosequencing, statistical association of individual TCRs with disease status, and machine learning. A later analysis re-analyzed previously published TCR beta repertoires from about 600 donors and added high-resolution HLA genotyping to study TCR occurrence patterns. Rather than using new phenotypic data, the later analysis identified candidate immune exposures from TCR beta sequences and from how often those sequences occurred across donors. In an earlier analysis of around 540 of the donors, high-throughput TCR beta sequencing was used to judge whether each TCR beta V gene segment behaved as functional or pseudogenic. Alongside the repertoire data, information on donor age, sex, ethnicity and CMV serostatus was compiled. In a later genetic analysis, genome-wide SNP genotypes for 398 of the 666 donors were used, and that subset was treated as a discovery cohort. Every discovery cohort repertoire had been produced on one sequencing platform. HLA typing included class I and class II loci at four-digit resolution. The number of donors typed differed by locus, with about 620-630 for A, B, C, DRB1 and DQB1, roughly 520 for DQA1, under 610 for DPA1, and some 440 for DPB1. Four or five DR-DQ haplotypes were handled as single units for association and clustering because linkage in the cohort was strong. On average, around 240,000 unique TCR beta nucleotide sequences were sequenced per donor among a few hundred genotyped donors of the cohort, with roughly 18% of those sequences being non-productive. Results the study describes overall, beyond this receptor: While some public TCRs were present in many individuals, most TCR sequences turned up only very rarely across donors. In a later analysis, HLA-associated TCR beta chains showed more clonal expansion and lower generation probabilities than non-associated chains that were equally common. According to a later analysis, most CMV-associated TCR beta chains appeared to be HLA-restricted, and the HLA associations seemed to be driven largely by CMV exposure. The study listed 150 to 200 TCR beta chains as associated with cytomegalovirus. Because counts were too low, 15 to 20 rarely observed V segments, including chromosome 9 orphons, were excluded from the earlier analysis of some 540 of the donors. A later analysis reported that several top co-occurrence clusters appeared linked to parvovirus B19, influenza, CMV and Epstein-Barr virus. Compared with the approximately 670-donor mean, donors in an Asian-associated ancestry cluster had fewer N-insertions in productive TCRs, according to a later genetic analysis. A later analysis found that TCR association rates varied across HLA loci, with DRB1 alleles showing the most associated TCRs and HLA-C alleles the fewest. The authors suggested that the approach could potentially be extended to other disease states and immunological phenotypes. A cluster of highly shared sequence variants was judged likely to represent a technical artifact of the sequencing pipeline. Linkage disequilibrium might explain the correlated functional status among segregating V segments, but an unknown experimental factor could not be excluded. An earlier analysis of 587 of the donors showed that most TCR beta V segments appeared in productive rearrangements either about 90% or about 30% of the time, which broadly matched IMGT annotations. Some IMGT-functional V segments, including TRBV6-2 and TRBV6-3, could not be distinguished by the 87-base-pair reads and were therefore excluded. The only immune exposure information available for the cohort was CMV serostatus. When HLA alleles, especially DR and DQ, strongly co-occurred, attributing TCR associations to individual alleles was difficult. Only TCR beta chains were sequenced in this cohort, and the absence of alpha or paired-chain data limited detectable features. A later analysis associated 17,000 or so TCR beta sequences with specific HLA alleles at a false discovery rate of 0.05. Because some donors lacked HLA typing at each locus, the association tests relied only on the typed subset. The classifier was reported to diagnose cytomegalovirus status with high specificity and sensitivity in both the original and validation cohorts. The presence/absence analyses assumed that sequencing depth was roughly uniform across donors, and that assumption may not be true. In vitro tests confirmed that a few of the cytomegalovirus-associated TCR beta chains recognize cytomegalovirus antigens. In a later genetic analysis, a missense DCLRE1C variant was associated with V-gene and J-gene trimming of TCR beta chains, and the association was replicated in an independent cohort. A further reported finding was that TCR beta sequences accurately predicted the HLA-A and HLA-B alleles for most subjects in the first cohort.

Libraries were made using the immunoSEQ multiplex PCR assay. The multiplex PCR relied on a mix of 60 forward primers for TCR Vbeta segments and 13 reverse primers for TCR Jbeta segments. The CDR3 region of rearranged TCR beta genes was amplified from genomic DNA with a multiplex PCR assay. Amplified TCR beta libraries were sequenced as 87-base-pair reads on the Illumina HiSeq System. The source study handled its data this way. In a later analysis, some 80 million unique TCR beta chains were counted across the approximately 640 repertoires, and approximately 11 million of these chains were shared by at least two donors. A nearest-neighbor algorithm error-corrected the raw reads and collapsed the reads into unique sequences, merging closely related sequences to remove PCR and sequencing errors. V, D and J gene segments were assigned by aligning CDR3 sequences to IMGT reference sequences. For a sequence to be retained, a match of at least six nucleotides was required to both a V gene segment and a J gene segment. Rearrangements were called productive when the CDR3 lacked stop codons and stayed in frame with V and J; all others were non-productive. Following IMGT convention, CDR3 was defined as the stretch from the second conserved V-encoded cysteine up to the conserved J-encoded phenylalanine. The earlier analysis of a few hundred of the donors excluded sequences that lacked an unambiguous match to a single V gene segment. An earlier analysis of almost 600 of the donors classified V segments as functional when productive rearrangements were above 56.7% and as segregating when the standard deviation between donors was above 5%. A statistical classification framework was developed to diagnose cytomegalovirus status using the catalog of TCR beta chain sequences. In a later analysis, TCR nucleotide sequences were compared against IMGT/GENE-DB human TR gene sequences so that V and J genes could be assigned. A later analysis assigned CDR3 sequences and most-parsimonious VDJ recombination scenarios with the TCRdist pipeline. In a later analysis, each TCR beta chain was defined by its CDR3 amino acid sequence together with its V-gene family, and reads without a unique V-gene family were excluded. To address suspected cross-contamination and a sequencing artifact, a later analysis removed around 600 highly shared, low-generation-probability nucleotide sequences. For each public chain, a later analysis derived a clonal expansion index from normalized ranks of inferred template counts within each repertoire. In a later analysis, generation probabilities were computed with a VDJ recombination model fitted to out-of-frame rearrangements, and the resulting probabilities were checked against IGoR. In a later analysis, TCR-TCR, TCR-HLA and TCR-CMV co-occurrence was scored with hypergeometric tests, and a repertoire-size bias correction was applied to TCR pairs. A later analysis estimated false discovery rates by permuting HLA or CMV assignments 20 times. In a later analysis, co-occurring TCRs were grouped using DBSCAN, with TCRdist sequence similarity added in when clustering inside HLA-allele-positive subsets. For co-occurrence clustering, repertoires with fewer than 30,000 or more than 120,000 public chains were excluded, along with roughly 5 repertoires with anomalous nucleotide sharing. The table was pulled from immuneACCESS by TCRdb, which kept in-frame rearrangements only. Such tables lose some clones; where checked, under half of the loss comes from unresolved V genes, and the rest has no known cause. Clone size and the V and J calls come from that table; the DNA yielded D and trimming. For this sample the table gives fewer than 200,000 clones, of which 75% to 85% were detected only once. Around 1.2% of the sample comes from the top ten.

The cohort comprised around 690 healthy bone marrow donors. Cohort members were all nominally healthy when sampled, although unrecorded immune exposures were likely present. The donor was CMV seropositive and belonged to the group of 250 to 300 seropositive cohort members. Every donor gave a peripheral blood sample, and the peripheral blood mononuclear cells from that sample were used for TCR beta sequencing. Genomic DNA was extracted from the blood cell samples with the Qiagen DNeasy Blood Extraction Kit. Recombination linked TRBV30 to TRBJ1-1, with TRBD1 perhaps the D gene, on 5 matching bases. Material for sequencing was PBMCs. The clonotype was recovered from a girl aged 2 to 9 in good health and CMV-seropositive. The sequenced DNA: TGTGCCTGGATCTCTGGGGCGAACACTGAAGCTTTCTTT. It translates as CAWISGANTEAFF.